This TCR beta chain was sequenced for a study of T-cell reconstitution after alpha-beta-depleted transplantation in children. Unique molecular identifiers were incorporated when the TCRbeta library was constructed. Using its own MiXCR run on the PCR reads, TCRdb lists one record per CDR3 protein. The data contain around 480,000 distinct CDR3 sequences, roughly 33% of them singletons. This clonotype was counted a few times. After removal of 4 bases from V and 0 bases from J, the junction contained 2 bases not matched to a gene. Germline loops: CDR1 SGHTA, CDR2 FQGNSA. The CDR3 sequence is 15 residues long.

The clonotype comes from a human donor who donated a stem cell graft to a child with aplastic anemia. The chain is built from TRBV7-2 and TRBJ1-3, with 8 bases identical to TRBD1. The material was PBMCs from the stem cell graft donor, obtained from the stem cell graft. The CDR3 loop reads CASSYRGGSGNTIYF. CDR3 coding DNA: TGTGCCAGCAGCTACAGGGGGGGCTCTGGAAACACCATATATTTT. Full variable domain (remainder filled in from reference TRBV7-2 and TRBJ1-3): GAGVSQSPSNKVTEKGKDVELRCDPISGHTALYWYRQSLGQGLEFLIYFQGNSAPDKSGLPSDRFSAERTGGSVSTLTIQRTQQEDSAVYLCASSYRGGSGNTIYFGEGSWLTVV.